This TCR beta chain was retrieved from a study of blood T cells in healthy people across ages. Germline-derived CDR1 and CDR2 are SGDLS and YYNGEE. V lost 0 bases to trimming and J lost 3 bases, with 9 bases between them. This CDR3 spans 14 amino acids. General observations from the study: The study found TCR beta diversity correlated strongly with naive T cell percentage.

The use of a sample-barcoded 5' primer and a J-beta primer mix characterized a second PCR of roughly 6 to 12 cycles. TCRdb itself ran the 5' RACE reads through MiXCR, one entry per CDR3 protein. The sample consists of about 690,000 distinct CDR3 sequences, approximately 40% of them appearing once. This clonotype was seen a few times. The antigen remains undetermined. The receptor comes from a man at least 80 years old in good health. The chain recombines TRBV9 with TRBJ2-5, with D unresolved. Source material: blood. CDR3 protein: CASSVGRGEETQYF. CDR3 coding DNA: TGTGCCAGCAGCGTAGGTCGAGGCGAAGAGACCCAGTACTTC. Looking up the rest from reference TRBV9 and TRBJ2-5 gives the full variable domain: DSGVTQTPKHLITATGQRVTLRCSPRSGDLSVYWYQQSLDQGLQFLIQYYNGEERAKGNILERFSAQQFPDLHSELNLSSLELGDSALYFCASSVGRGEETQYFGPGTRLLVL.